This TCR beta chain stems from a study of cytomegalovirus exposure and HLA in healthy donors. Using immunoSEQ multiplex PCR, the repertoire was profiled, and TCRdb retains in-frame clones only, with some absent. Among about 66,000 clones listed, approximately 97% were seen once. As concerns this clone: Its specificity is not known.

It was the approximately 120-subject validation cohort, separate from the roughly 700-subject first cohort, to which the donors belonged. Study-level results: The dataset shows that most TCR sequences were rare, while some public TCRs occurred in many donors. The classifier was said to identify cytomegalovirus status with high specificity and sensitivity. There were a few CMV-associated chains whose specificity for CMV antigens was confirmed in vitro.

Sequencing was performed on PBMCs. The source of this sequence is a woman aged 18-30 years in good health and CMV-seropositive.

In nucleotides, the CDR3 is TGTGCCAGCAGTTCCTCGGGACACTTTGAAGCTTTCTTT. Translation gives CASSSSGHFEAFF. V usage is TRBV27 and J usage is TRBJ1-1; the D gene is possibly TRBD1 (6 bases). Germline assignment: CDR1 MNHEY and CDR2 SMNVEV (reference sequence). The V gene lost 4 bases and the J gene lost 7 bases, with 13 bases spanning the gap. The CDR3 covers 13 residues.